One and the same sample provided the 2 T cell receptor beta chains below, sequenced in a study of cytotoxic CD8 clonotypes in ibrutinib-treated CLL. TCRdb keeps only in-frame clones here, not all; method: immunoSEQ multiplex PCR. This sample has about 97,000 clones, with around 73% found just once. This material consisted of PBMCs, taken after 12 months of ibrutinib treatment. The receptors stem from a human donor with chronic lymphocytic leukemia.

This rearrangement joins TRBV28 to TRBJ1-5; 8 bases map to TRBD1. The CDR3 covers 15 residues. In germline, CDR1 is MDHEN, CDR2 SYDVKM. J gave up 4 bases and V 6 bases, and 8 bases lay outside the gene matches. Here the CDR3 reads CASSTGQGWNQPQHF. The CDR3 nucleotides are TGTGCCAGCAGCACCGGACAGGGATGGAATCAGCCCCAGCATTTT.

The CDR3, as DNA: TGTGCCAGCAGCTTTGGGGGCGGGGGCAACAATGAGCAGTTCTTC. This codes for CASSFGGGGNNEQFF. The chain links TRBV7-2 to TRBJ2-1; D is perhaps TRBD2 (7 bases). This CDR3 is 15 amino acids long. Germline lookup yields CDR1 SGHTA and CDR2 FQGNSA. Trimming cost V 3 bases and J 5 bases, with 14 bases left between them.